The T cell receptor beta chain described here comes from a study of metastatic and nonmetastatic thyroid tumors. Study in general: Repertoire comparison spanned blood and tumor or nodule tissue of malignant and benign thyroid patients. Whole-study findings and limits: Within blood and tumor, benign nodules reportedly had significantly lower TCR beta diversity than malignant thyroid tumors did.

Under the authors' procedure: The study's classifier, a distant-metastasis tool for papillary thyroid cancer, was built using CDR3 differences across clinicopathological groups. Using MiXCR, TCRdb reanalyzed the PCR reads. Clone size and V and J calls follow TCRdb, not the original study. The data hold 20,000 to 25,000 clones, with around 11% observed a single time. Prior to thyroid surgery, none of the patients had received any treatment. By sample share, this clone is medium-sized. Its antigen remains unidentified. The sample comprised blood. The source of this sequence is a female donor with papillary thyroid cancer or a benign thyroid nodule (not recorded which). Some clones in this sample may be carry-over from other donors' samples.

CDR3 in DNA: TGTGCCAGCAGTGAAAGTAGCGGCTCCTACAATGAGCAGTTCTTC. Protein product: CASSESSGSYNEQFF. The chain employs TRBV6-1 and TRBJ2-1; D may be TRBD2 (6 bases). V dropped 2 bases and J dropped 0 bases, with 8 bases sitting between them. CDR1 is MNHNS, CDR2 SASEGT, per germline. This CDR3 has 15 residues.